Below, 20 T cell receptor beta chains from the same sample are listed, as sequenced in a study of Ad26.COV2.S vaccination and SARS-CoV-2 variants. Sequenced by immunoSEQ multiplex PCR; TCRdb stores in-frame clones only, minus some. Here the sample spans 300,000 to 350,000 clones, about 85% being singletons. Treatment in this sample: some 20 received Ad26.COV2.S at low or high dose, single or two shots; roughly five received placebo; per-sample allocation not given. Collection of samples fell on day 63 after the first vaccine or placebo injection. The starting material was peripheral blood, obtained in a trial of Ad26.COV2.S vaccine versus placebo. The receptor source for this set is a person between 18 and 65 years old who received the Ad26.COV2.S COVID-19 vaccine or a placebo.

This sequence joins TRBV7-6 and TRBJ1-1; 7 bases line up with TRBD1. Unmatched junction bases numbered 6, after V lost 5 bases and J lost 3 bases. The V gene's germline CDR1 is SGHVS and CDR2 FNYEAQ. CDR3 length: 14 amino acids. The CDR3 sequence is CASSPRQGYTEAFF. The CDR3 nucleotides read TGTGCCAGCAGCCCCAGACAGGGTTACACTGAAGCTTTCTTT.

This sequence joins TRBV28 and TRBJ1-6, with D perhaps TRBD1 (6 bases). The CDR3 consists of 18 residues. Germline CDR1 MDHEN, CDR2 SYDVKM. The V and J ends lost 3 bases and 0 bases respectively, with 15 bases between them. The DNA of the CDR3 is TGTGCCAGCAGTTTTTTGACAGGAGCAAGCTCCTATAATTCACCCCTCCACTTT. Protein product: CASSFLTGASSYNSPLHF.

The J gene is TRBJ1-1, the V gene TRBV6-5; 8 bases match TRBD1. The V gene end was trimmed by 11 bases and the J gene end by 0 bases; junction bases not matched to a gene: 5. Germline V gene lookup returns CDR1 MNHEY and CDR2 SVGAGI. The CDR3 is made up of 13 amino acids. DNA of the CDR3: TGTGCCGTGGGGGACAGGCTGAACACTGAAGCTTTCTTT. It is translated as CAVGDRLNTEAFF.

This clone was recorded once. The chain couples TRBV6-5 to TRBJ2-1, with D perhaps TRBD1 (6 bases). CDR1 is MNHEY, CDR2 SVGAGI, per germline. V was shortened by 6 bases and J by 5 bases, with 17 bases between the two germline ends. This CDR3 region has 15 residues. Written as DNA, the CDR3 is TGTGCCAGCAGAAGTTCAGGGGTGTCCCACAATGAGCAGTTCTTC. This translates into CASRSSGVSHNEQFF.

The CDR3 here is CASSDHWGRYQETQYF. The CDR3 nucleotides are TGTGCCAGCAGCGACCACTGGGGGAGGTACCAAGAGACCCAGTACTTC. This sequence joins TRBV3-1 (or the pseudogene TRBV3-2) and TRBJ2-5, with D perhaps matching TRBD2 (6 bases). The CDR3 sequence is 16 residues long. Germline V gene lookup returns CDR1 LGHDT and CDR2 YNNKEL (reference sequence). Trimming took off 5 bases at V and 0 bases at J, with 16 bases between the two ends.

This chain connects TRBV7-6 to TRBJ2-7; D perhaps matches TRBD1 (6 bases). The CDR3 runs 15 residues. Between the trimmed V and J ends, which lost 1 base and 2 bases, there was a span of 12 bases. Germline V lookup: CDR1 SGHVS, CDR2 FNYEAQ. CDR3 nucleotides: TGTGCCAGCAGCTTAGATCCCGACAGGACCTACGAGCAGTACTTC. As protein: CASSLDPDRTYEQYF. The entire variable domain, with the rest obtained from reference TRBV7-6 and TRBJ2-7, is as follows: GAGVSQSPRYKVTKRGQDVALRCDPISGHVSLYWYRQALGQGPEFLTYFNYEAQQDKSGLPNDRFSAERPEGSISTLTIQRTEQRDSAMYRCASSLDPDRTYEQYFGPGTRLTVT.

This clone was recorded once. This sequence joins TRBV10-2 and TRBJ2-3; 13 nucleotides align to TRBD2. V lost 4 bases to trimming and J lost 3 bases; unmatched junction nucleotides: 7. This CDR3 is 17 amino acids long. In germline, CDR1 is WSHSY, CDR2 SAAADI. The CDR3 nucleotides are TGCGCCAGCAGTGCGTCGGGACTAGCGGGGTTAACAGATACGCAGTATTTT. Protein product: CASSASGLAGLTDTQYF.

This sequence joins TRBV5-1 and TRBJ2-7; D may be TRBD2 (5 bases). Germline V lookup: CDR1 SGHRS, CDR2 YFSETQ. The V end lost 4 bases, the J end lost 7 bases, and 18 bases lay between the germline ends. The CDR3 contains 14 residues. CDR3 region: CASSTTGELWEQYF. For the CDR3, the DNA is TGCGCCAGCAGCACCACCGGGGAGCTTTGGGAGCAGTACTTC. Combining the CDR3 with reference TRBV5-1 and TRBJ2-7 gives the whole variable domain KAGVTQTPRYLIKTRGQQVTLSCSPISGHRSVSWYQQTPGQGLQFLFEYFSETQRNKGNFPGRFSGRQFSNSRSEMNVSTLELGDSALYLCASSTTGELWEQYFGPGTRLTVT.

The genes are TRBV28 and TRBJ2-7; the D gene is possibly TRBD2 (7 bases). This CDR3 has 14 residues. Trimming shortened V by 8 bases and J by 3 bases, and 17 bases separated the two germline ends. Germline V lookup: CDR1 MDHEN, CDR2 SYDVKM. The CDR3 DNA reads as TGTGCCAGCCTAAAGGGGGGGTCGGGCTACGAGCAGTACTTC. Protein: CASLKGGSGYEQYF. Looking up the rest from reference TRBV28 and TRBJ2-7 gives the full variable domain: DVKVTQSSRYLVKRTGEKVFLECVQDMDHENMFWYRQDPGLGLRLIYFSYDVKMKEKGDIPEGYSVSREKKERFSLILESASTNQTSMYLCASLKGGSGYEQYFGPGTRLTVT.

V and J are TRBV19 and TRBJ1-1; D is unresolved. Trimming took off 10 bases at V and 5 bases at J, with 14 bases between the two ends. The CDR3 sequence is 12 residues long. Germline CDR1 is LNHDA and CDR2 is SQIVND (reference sequence). This CDR3 reads CATLVGRTEAFF. The CDR3 nucleotides read TGTGCCACTCTTGTTGGGCGGACTGAAGCTTTCTTT.

This chain joins TRBV6-5 and TRBJ2-3; possibly TRBD2 for D (6 bases). Germline V lookup: CDR1 MNHEY, CDR2 SVGAGI. CDR3 length: 15 residues. V shed 5 bases and J shed 0 bases, with 12 bases lying between them. CDR3 in DNA: TGTGCCAGCAGTCCGGGACTCAGTAGCACAGATACGCAGTATTTT. Translation: CASSPGLSSTDTQYF.

The genes are TRBV5-4 and TRBJ2-7; 9 nucleotides align to TRBD1. The CDR3 consists of 15 residues. CDR1 and CDR2 from the germline V gene are SGHNT and YYREEE (reference sequence). Losses at the gene ends were 4 bases for V and 5 bases for J; bases not matched to a gene: 10. The CDR3 protein is CASSRLDRGSDEQYF. The CDR3 nucleotides are TGTGCCAGCAGCAGACTGGACAGGGGAAGCGACGAGCAGTACTTC.

The rearrangement joins TRBV5-1 to TRBJ2-1, with 9 bases that match TRBD2. Trimming removed 3 bases from V and 4 bases from J; junction bases left unmatched: 11. Germline CDR1 and CDR2: SGHRS and YFSETQ. This CDR3 is built from 17 residues. The CDR3 region has the DNA TGCGCCAGCAGCTGGGTTTTCGCGGGGGGGCCTTACAATGAGCAGTTCTTC. Its translation is CASSWVFAGGPYNEQFF.

The chain links TRBV5-1 to TRBJ2-3; D might be TRBD1 (5 bases). The CDR3 spans 13 residues. CDR1 and CDR2 (germline): SGHRS, YFSETQ. Trimming cost V 5 bases and J 5 bases, with 12 bases left between them. Here the CDR3 reads CASRFQGEDTQYF. The CDR3 DNA sequence: TGCGCCAGCAGATTCCAAGGGGAAGATACGCAGTATTTT. Filled out from reference TRBV5-1 and TRBJ2-3, the complete variable domain reads KAGVTQTPRYLIKTRGQQVTLSCSPISGHRSVSWYQQTPGQGLQFLFEYFSETQRNKGNFPGRFSGRQFSNSRSEMNVSTLELGDSALYLCASRFQGEDTQYFGPGTRLTVL.

This rearrangement joins TRBV5-1 to TRBJ2-5; 7 bases are a match to TRBD2. Germline assignment: CDR1 SGHRS and CDR2 YFSETQ. J lost 0 bases, V lost 4 bases, and 3 bases had no gene match. The CDR3 is made up of 14 amino acids. In DNA, the CDR3 is TGCGCCAGCAGCCCGGCGGGGGACCAAGAGACCCAGTACTTC. Translating gives CASSPAGDQETQYF.

The CDR3 region has the DNA TGTGCCAGCAGCGTCCGGGACTACAATCAGCCCCAGCATTTT. Protein sequence: CASSVRDYNQPQHF. The chain recombines TRBV21-1 with TRBJ1-5. TRBV21-1 is given as a pseudogene. The CDR3 has 14 residues.

This chain uses TRBV7-2 with TRBJ2-3, with 10 bases lining up with TRBD2. The CDR3 sequence is 14 residues long. Germline V CDR1 and CDR2: SGHTA, FQGNSA. V lost 5 bases to trimming and J lost 13 bases; unmatched junction nucleotides: 12. CDR3 DNA: TGTGCCAGCAGCCGGCGCTTGGGGGGGACTAGCGAGTATTTT. It yields the protein CASSRRLGGTSEYF.

This clone was found many times. The rearrangement links TRBV7-3 to TRBJ2-2, with D possibly called TRBD1 or TRBD2 (5 bases each). The germline V gene has CDR1 SGHTA and CDR2 FQGTGA. Trimming left V 5 bases short and J 7 bases short, with 17 bases between. This CDR3 has 15 amino acids. CDR3 coding DNA: TGTGCCAGCAGCCCCAGGGACGGTAACGACGGGGAGCTGTTTTTT. Its translation: CASSPRDGNDGELFF.

This rearrangement joins TRBV5-1 to TRBJ2-2, with 9 nucleotides matching TRBD1. The CDR3 length is 16 residues. With 1 base clipped from V and 5 bases from J, the junction kept 6 bases outside the gene matches. Germline assignment: CDR1 SGHRS and CDR2 YFSETQ. CDR3: CASSLNPGQGTGELFF. CDR3 coding DNA: TGCGCCAGCAGCTTGAACCCGGGACAGGGAACCGGGGAGCTGTTTTTT. The whole variable domain, filled in from reference TRBV5-1 and TRBJ2-2, reads KAGVTQTPRYLIKTRGQQVTLSCSPISGHRSVSWYQQTPGQGLQFLFEYFSETQRNKGNFPGRFSGRQFSNSRSEMNVSTLELGDSALYLCASSLNPGQGTGELFFGEGSRLTVL.

The rearrangement links TRBV3-1 (or the pseudogene TRBV3-2) to TRBJ1-6; D uncertain. Germline V gene data show CDR1 as LGHDT and CDR2 as YNNKEL (reference sequence). The ends were cut back, 3 bases at V and 4 bases at J, with 1 base in the middle. The CDR3 sequence is 12 residues long. CDR3 sequence: CASSQYNSPLHF. The DNA for the CDR3 is TGTGCCAGCAGCCAGTATAATTCACCCCTCCACTTT.